This record looks at one T cell receptor (beta chain) sequence and its context. It lacks a known antigen. The input lacks base qualities; no much larger clone sits a single base away. Library prep was done by the immunoSEQ multiplex PCR assay. The multiplex PCR relied on a mix of 60 forward primers for TCR Vbeta segments and 13 reverse primers for TCR Jbeta segments. Amplification of the CDR3 region of rearranged TCR beta genes was performed with a multiplex PCR assay on genomic DNA. The Illumina HiSeq System was used to sequence the amplified TCR beta libraries as 87-base-pair reads. In the authors' own workflow: A later analysis tallied 75 million to 95 million unique TCR beta chains across the 700 or so repertoires, and roughly 11 million of those chains were shared by two or more donors. Raw reads were error-corrected and collapsed into unique sequences by a nearest-neighbor algorithm in which closely related sequences were merged to remove PCR and sequencing errors. CDR3 sequences were aligned to IMGT reference sequences to assign V, D and J gene segments. For a sequence to be retained, at least a six-nucleotide match to both a V gene segment and a J gene segment was required. A rearrangement counted as productive if the CDR3 had no stop codons and remained in frame with V and J, and every other rearrangement counted as non-productive. Following IMGT convention, CDR3 was defined as the stretch from the second conserved V-encoded cysteine to the conserved J-encoded phenylalanine. In an earlier analysis of approximately 500 of the donors, sequences lacking an unambiguous match to a single V gene segment were excluded. In an earlier analysis of 587 of the donors, a V segment was called functional when productive rearrangements were above 56.7%, and segregating when the standard deviation between donors exceeded 5%. A statistical classification framework was developed to diagnose cytomegalovirus status using the catalog of TCR beta chain sequences. In a later analysis, V and J genes were assigned by comparing TCR nucleotide sequences against IMGT/GENE-DB human TR gene sequences. The TCRdist pipeline was used in a later analysis to assign CDR3 sequences and most-parsimonious VDJ recombination scenarios. In a later analysis, each TCR beta chain was defined by its CDR3 amino acid sequence together with its V-gene family, and reads lacking a unique V-gene family were excluded. A later analysis removed 450 to 600 highly shared, low-generation-probability nucleotide sequences to deal with suspected cross-contamination and a sequencing artifact. In a later analysis, a clonal expansion index for each public chain was calculated from normalized within-repertoire ranks of inferred template counts. In a later analysis, generation probabilities were computed with a VDJ recombination model fitted to out-of-frame rearrangements, and the resulting probabilities were checked against IGoR. In a later analysis, TCR-TCR, TCR-HLA and TCR-CMV co-occurrence was scored with hypergeometric tests, and a repertoire-size bias correction was applied to TCR pairs. In a later analysis, false discovery rates were estimated by permuting HLA or CMV assignments 20 times. A later analysis grouped co-occurring TCRs with DBSCAN, adding TCRdist sequence similarity when clustering within HLA-allele-positive subsets. For co-occurrence clustering, repertoires with fewer than 30,000 or more than 120,000 public chains were excluded, along with five repertoires with anomalous nucleotide sharing. In TCRdb, the immuneACCESS table is reduced to in-frame sequences with V and J assigned. These tables do not hold every clone; where another copy was compared, an unresolved V gene accounts for under half, and the others remain unexplained. That table gives V, J and clone size, and the DNA gave D and trimming. The sample includes approximately 70,000 clones, with around 70% observed a single time. The ten largest make up 11% of the sample.

The CDR3 has 13 amino acids, counting the end cysteine and phenylalanine. Only CDR3 DNA is held: 39 bases, read in frame from base 1. For this chain, trimming is 6 bases at the V end and 5 bases at the J end, and the number of junction bases without a gene match is 4. As encoded in the germline V gene (reference sequence), CDR1 is GTSNPN while CDR2 is SVGIG. The cohort was made up of hundreds of healthy bone marrow donors. Cohort members were all nominally healthy when sampled, although unrecorded immune exposures were likely present. CMV serostatus was positive for 289 and negative for 352 of the 666 cohort members, and was not recorded for this donor. A peripheral blood sample was provided by each donor, and peripheral blood mononuclear cells were used for TCR beta sequencing. Genomic DNA extraction from the blood cell samples was performed with the Qiagen DNeasy Blood Extraction Kit. The data are from a study of cytomegalovirus exposure and HLA in healthy donors (dated by TCRdb to about 2017). Describing the broader study: An earlier analysis of around 600 of the donors reported more than 250 Gb of sequence data and some 120 million unique TCR beta sequences from 190 million or so T cells. An early release that covered several hundred HLA-typed donors contained approximately 290 gigabases of sequencing data and tens of millions of unique TCR sequences. The genetic ancestry cluster associated with self-reported Caucasian donors included 65% to 90% of the roughly 380 genotyped donors. The aim of the study was to test whether cataloging public T cell receptors could identify signatures of past pathogen exposure. The study used immunosequencing to profile the T cell repertoires of some 600 subjects and linked those repertoires to cytomegalovirus serostatus. A separate validation cohort of some 130 different subjects was used in addition to the roughly 620-subject first cohort. To predict cytomegalovirus infection status, the study brought together high-throughput TCR immunosequencing, statistical association of individual TCRs with disease status, and machine learning. A later analysis re-analyzed previously published TCR beta repertoires from roughly 600 donors and added high-resolution HLA genotyping to study TCR occurrence patterns. Rather than drawing on any new phenotypic data, the later analysis identified candidate immune exposures from TCR beta sequences and the way those sequences occurred across donors. An earlier analysis of approximately 580 of the donors used high-throughput TCR beta sequencing to judge whether each TCR beta V gene segment behaved as functional or pseudogenic. Donor age, sex, ethnicity and CMV serostatus were collected together with the repertoire data. In a later genetic analysis, genome-wide SNP genotypes for about 65% of the roughly 700 donors were used, and that subset was treated as a discovery cohort. Every repertoire in the discovery cohort had been generated on one and the same sequencing platform. HLA typing included class I and class II loci at four-digit resolution. The number of typed donors differed by locus: 629-630 for A, B, C, DRB1 and DQB1; roughly 510 for DQA1; 606 for DPA1; and around 450 for DPB1. Five DR-DQ haplotypes were handled as single units for association and clustering, since linkage in the cohort was strong. Across about 370 genotyped donors of the cohort, an average of approximately 240,000 unique TCR beta nucleotide sequences per donor were sequenced, and approximately 17% of those sequences were non-productive. Beyond this particular receptor, the publication reports: In a later analysis, several top co-occurrence clusters were reported to appear linked to parvovirus B19, influenza, CMV and Epstein-Barr virus. The classifier was reported to diagnose cytomegalovirus status with high specificity and sensitivity in both the original and validation cohorts. The study listed 150 to 200 TCR beta chains as associated with cytomegalovirus. Across donors, most TCR sequences were observed very rarely, whereas some public TCRs were present in many individuals. The sequencing pipeline was judged likely to have produced a cluster of highly shared sequence variants as a technical artifact. Specific HLA alleles were associated with 15,000 to 20,000 TCR beta sequences at a false discovery rate of 0.05 in a later analysis. A later genetic analysis associated a missense DCLRE1C variant with V-gene and J-gene trimming of TCR beta chains, and an independent cohort replicated the association. Correlated functional status among segregating V segments might be attributable to linkage disequilibrium, but an unknown experimental factor could not be ruled out. According to a later genetic analysis, donors in an Asian-associated ancestry cluster had fewer N-insertions in productive TCRs than the approximately 630-donor mean. According to a later analysis, most CMV-associated TCR beta chains appeared to be HLA-restricted, and the HLA associations seemed to be driven largely by CMV exposure. It was suggested by the authors that the approach could potentially be generalized to other disease states and immunological phenotypes. A later analysis found that TCR association rates varied across HLA loci, with DRB1 alleles showing the most associated TCRs and HLA-C alleles the fewest. About 15 rarely observed V segments, including chromosome 9 orphons, were excluded from the earlier analysis of almost 600 of the donors because counts were too low. The only immune exposure information available for the cohort was CMV serostatus. In an earlier analysis of around 600 of the donors, most TCR beta V segments were observed in productive rearrangements about 90% or about 30% of the time, broadly matching IMGT annotations. Because HLA typing was missing for some donors at each locus, association tests included only the typed subset. In a later analysis, HLA-associated TCR beta chains were found to be more clonally expanded and to have lower generation probabilities than equally common non-associated chains. The cohort was sequenced for TCR beta chains only, and without alpha or paired-chain data the features that could be detected were limited. The 87-base-pair reads could not distinguish some IMGT-functional V segments, including TRBV6-2 and TRBV6-3, so those segments were excluded. A further reported finding was that TCR beta sequences accurately predicted the HLA-A and HLA-B alleles for most subjects in the first cohort. When HLA alleles, especially DR and DQ, strongly co-occurred, attributing TCR associations to individual alleles was difficult. Roughly uniform sequencing depth across donors was assumed in presence/absence analyses, although this assumption may not hold. In vitro tests confirmed that a few of the cytomegalovirus-associated TCR beta chains recognize cytomegalovirus antigens.

Sequencing was carried out using PBMCs. The chain is encoded by TRBV30 joined to TRBJ2-5, and TRBD2 aligns with 12 junction nucleotides. This TCR derives from a human donor in good health. The CDR3 protein sequence reads: CACRLAGDETQYF. The nucleotides are TGTGCCTGCCGACTAGCGGGAGATGAGACCCAGTACTTC.